This TCR beta chain was found in a study of patients and donors after allogeneic stem cell transplantation. The V end lost 6 bases, the J end lost 5 bases, and 17 bases lay between the germline ends. CDR1 is MNHEY and CDR2 is SMNVEV in the germline V gene (reference sequence). The CDR3 is 14 residues long. TCRdb used MiXCR to reprocess the RT-PCR reads, holding one entry per CDR3 protein. Here the sample spans hundreds of thousands of distinct CDR3 sequences, roughly 17% being singletons. The TCR sequence derives from a human donor who was either an allogeneic HSCT recipient or a stem cell or donor lymphocyte infusion donor (not recorded which). It is not recorded whose cells these are; they may come from a transplant donor. The V call is TRBV27, the J call TRBJ2-7; D remains ambiguous. The material sequenced was blood, either unsorted or a sorted T cell fraction (not recorded which). CDR3 region: CASSPVKVPNEQYF. In DNA, the CDR3 is TGTGCCAGCAGCCCTGTTAAGGTACCGAACGAGCAGTACTTC.